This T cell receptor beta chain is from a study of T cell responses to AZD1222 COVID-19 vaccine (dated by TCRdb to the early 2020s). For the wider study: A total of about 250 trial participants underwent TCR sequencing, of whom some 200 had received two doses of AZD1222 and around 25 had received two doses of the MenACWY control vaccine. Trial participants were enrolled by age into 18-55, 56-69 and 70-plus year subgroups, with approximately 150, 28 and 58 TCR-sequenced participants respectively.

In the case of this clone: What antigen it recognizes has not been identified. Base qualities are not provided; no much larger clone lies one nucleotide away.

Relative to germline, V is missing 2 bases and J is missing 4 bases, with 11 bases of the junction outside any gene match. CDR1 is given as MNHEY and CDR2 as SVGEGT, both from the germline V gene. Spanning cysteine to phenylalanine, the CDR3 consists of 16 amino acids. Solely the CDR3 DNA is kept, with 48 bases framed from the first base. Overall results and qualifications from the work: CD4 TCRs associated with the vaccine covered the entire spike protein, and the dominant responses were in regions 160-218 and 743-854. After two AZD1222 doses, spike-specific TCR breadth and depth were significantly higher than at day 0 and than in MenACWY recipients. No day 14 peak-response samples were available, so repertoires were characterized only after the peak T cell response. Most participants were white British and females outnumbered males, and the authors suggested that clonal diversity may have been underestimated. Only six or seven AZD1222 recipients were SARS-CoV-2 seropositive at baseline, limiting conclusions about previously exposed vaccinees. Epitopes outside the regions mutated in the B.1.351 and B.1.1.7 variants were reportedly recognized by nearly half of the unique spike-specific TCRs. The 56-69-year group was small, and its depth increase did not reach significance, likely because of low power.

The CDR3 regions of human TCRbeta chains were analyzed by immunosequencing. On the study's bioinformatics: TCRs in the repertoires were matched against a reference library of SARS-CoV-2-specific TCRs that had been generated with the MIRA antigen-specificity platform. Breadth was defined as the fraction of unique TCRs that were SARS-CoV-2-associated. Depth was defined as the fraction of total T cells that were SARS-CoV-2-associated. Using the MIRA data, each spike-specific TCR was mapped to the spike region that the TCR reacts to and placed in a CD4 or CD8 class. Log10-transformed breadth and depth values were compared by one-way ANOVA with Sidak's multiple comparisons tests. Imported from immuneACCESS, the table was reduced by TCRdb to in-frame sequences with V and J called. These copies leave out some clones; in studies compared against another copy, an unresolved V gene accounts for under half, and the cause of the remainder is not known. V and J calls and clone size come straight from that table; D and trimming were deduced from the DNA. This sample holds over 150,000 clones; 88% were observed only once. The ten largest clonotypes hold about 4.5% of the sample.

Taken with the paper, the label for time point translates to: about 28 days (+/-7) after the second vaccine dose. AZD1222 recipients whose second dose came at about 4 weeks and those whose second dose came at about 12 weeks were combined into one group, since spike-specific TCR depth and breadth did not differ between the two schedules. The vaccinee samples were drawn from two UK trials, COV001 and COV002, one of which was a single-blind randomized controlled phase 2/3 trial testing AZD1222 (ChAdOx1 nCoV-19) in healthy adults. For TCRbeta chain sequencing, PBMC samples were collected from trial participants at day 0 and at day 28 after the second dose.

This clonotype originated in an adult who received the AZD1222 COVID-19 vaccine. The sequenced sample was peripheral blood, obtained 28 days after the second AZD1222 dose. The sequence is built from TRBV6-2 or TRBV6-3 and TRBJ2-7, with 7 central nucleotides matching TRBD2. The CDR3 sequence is CASSYVMGLAEYEQYF. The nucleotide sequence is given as TGTGCCAGCAGTTACGTAATGGGGCTAGCGGAATACGAGCAGTACTTC.